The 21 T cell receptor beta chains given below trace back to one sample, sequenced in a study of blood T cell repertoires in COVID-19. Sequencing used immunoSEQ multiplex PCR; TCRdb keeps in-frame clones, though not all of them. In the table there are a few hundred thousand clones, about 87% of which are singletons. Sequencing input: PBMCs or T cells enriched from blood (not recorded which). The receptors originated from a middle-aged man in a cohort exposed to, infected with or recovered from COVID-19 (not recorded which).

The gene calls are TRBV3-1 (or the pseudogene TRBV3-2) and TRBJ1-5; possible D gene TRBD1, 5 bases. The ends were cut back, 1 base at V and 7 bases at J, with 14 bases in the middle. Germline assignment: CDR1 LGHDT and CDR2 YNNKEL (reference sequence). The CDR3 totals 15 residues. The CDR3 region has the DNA TGTGCCAGCAGCCAAGGGGGGGGGAACTGGCAGCCCCAGCATTTT. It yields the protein CASSQGGGNWQPQHF.

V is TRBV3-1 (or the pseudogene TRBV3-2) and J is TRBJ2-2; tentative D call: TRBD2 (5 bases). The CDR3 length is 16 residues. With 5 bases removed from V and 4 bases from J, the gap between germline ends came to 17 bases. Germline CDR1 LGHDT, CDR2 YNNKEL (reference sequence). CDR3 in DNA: TGTGCCAGCAGCTCCGACCCGAGGGCGGGCACCGGGGAGCTGTTTTTT. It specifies CASSSDPRAGTGELFF.

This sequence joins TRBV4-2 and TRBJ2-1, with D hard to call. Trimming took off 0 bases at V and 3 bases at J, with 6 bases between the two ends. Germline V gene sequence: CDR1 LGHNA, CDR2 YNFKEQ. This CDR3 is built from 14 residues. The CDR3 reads CASSQESHYNEQFF. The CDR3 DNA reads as TGTGCCAGCAGCCAAGAGTCCCACTACAATGAGCAGTTCTTC.

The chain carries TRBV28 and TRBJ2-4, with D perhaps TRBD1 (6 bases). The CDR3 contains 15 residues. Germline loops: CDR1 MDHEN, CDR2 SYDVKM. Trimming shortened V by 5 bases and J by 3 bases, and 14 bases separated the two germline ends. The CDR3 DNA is TGTGCCAGCAGTGGGGTACAGGGAGACAAAAACATTCAGTACTTC. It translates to CASSGVQGDKNIQYF.

The CDR3 coding sequence is TGTGCCAGCAGCATCAGGGGGCCTGGTGAAAAACTGTTTTTT. Amino acids: CASSIRGPGEKLFF. The V and J genes are TRBV21-1 and TRBJ1-4; whether TRBD1, the table's D call, matches the DNA was not checked. TRBV21-1 is reported as a pseudogene. The CDR3 has 14 residues.

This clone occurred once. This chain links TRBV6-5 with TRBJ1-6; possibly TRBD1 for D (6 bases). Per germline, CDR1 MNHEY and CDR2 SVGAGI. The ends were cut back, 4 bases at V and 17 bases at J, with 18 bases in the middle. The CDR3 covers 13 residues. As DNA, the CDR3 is TGTGCCAGCAGTTTAGACGGACTCGACAGGATCCACTTT. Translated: CASSLDGLDRIHF.

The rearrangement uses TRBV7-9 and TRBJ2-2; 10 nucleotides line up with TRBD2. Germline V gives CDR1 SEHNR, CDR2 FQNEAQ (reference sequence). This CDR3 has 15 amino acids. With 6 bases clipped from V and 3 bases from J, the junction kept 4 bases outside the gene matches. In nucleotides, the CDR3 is TGTGCCAGCAGGTGGACTAGCGGATACACCGGGGAGCTGTTTTTT. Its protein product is CASRWTSGYTGELFF.

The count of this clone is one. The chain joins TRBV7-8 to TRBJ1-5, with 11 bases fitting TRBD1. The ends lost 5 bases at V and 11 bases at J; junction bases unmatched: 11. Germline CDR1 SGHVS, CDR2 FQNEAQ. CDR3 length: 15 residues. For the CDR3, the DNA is TGTGCCAGCAGCATCCGGGACAGGGGGAGTCGAGCCCAGCATTTT. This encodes CASSIRDRGSRAQHF.

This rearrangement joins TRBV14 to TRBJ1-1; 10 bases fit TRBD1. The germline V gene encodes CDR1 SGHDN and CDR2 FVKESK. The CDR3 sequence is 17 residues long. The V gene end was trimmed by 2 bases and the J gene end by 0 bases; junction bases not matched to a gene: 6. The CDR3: CASSQWRDRGVNTEAFF. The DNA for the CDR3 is TGTGCCAGCAGCCAATGGCGGGACAGGGGTGTGAACACTGAAGCTTTCTTT.

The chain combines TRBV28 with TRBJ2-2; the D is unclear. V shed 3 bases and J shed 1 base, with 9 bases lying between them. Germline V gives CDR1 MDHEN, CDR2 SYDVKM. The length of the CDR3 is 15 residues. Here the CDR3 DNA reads TGTGCCAGCAGTTTGGCGCGGTTGAACACCGGGGAGCTGTTTTTT. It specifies CASSLARLNTGELFF.

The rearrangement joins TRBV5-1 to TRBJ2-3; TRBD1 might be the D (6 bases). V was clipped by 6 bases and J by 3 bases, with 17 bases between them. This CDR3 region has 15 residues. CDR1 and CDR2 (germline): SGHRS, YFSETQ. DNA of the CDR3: TGCGCCAGCATTCCCAGGGGCGAGAGAACAGATACGCAGTATTTT. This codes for CASIPRGERTDTQYF.

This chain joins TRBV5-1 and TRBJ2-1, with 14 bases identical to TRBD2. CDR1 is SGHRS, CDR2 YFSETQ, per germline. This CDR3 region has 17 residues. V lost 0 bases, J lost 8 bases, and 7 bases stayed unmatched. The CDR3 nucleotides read TGCGCCAGCAGCTTGGGACTAGCGGGAGGGACCCACGATGAGCAGTTCTTC. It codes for CASSLGLAGGTHDEQFF.

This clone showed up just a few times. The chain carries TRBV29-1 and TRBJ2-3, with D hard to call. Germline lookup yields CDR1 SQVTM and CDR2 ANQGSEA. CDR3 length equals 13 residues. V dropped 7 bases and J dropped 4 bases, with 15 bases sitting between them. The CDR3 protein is CSANYPVPDTQYF. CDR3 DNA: TGCAGCGCGAACTACCCCGTACCAGATACGCAGTATTTT.

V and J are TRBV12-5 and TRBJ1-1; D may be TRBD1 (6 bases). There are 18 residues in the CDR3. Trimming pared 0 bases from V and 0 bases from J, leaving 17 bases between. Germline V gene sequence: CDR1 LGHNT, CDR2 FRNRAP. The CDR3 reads CASGLVQVRGAMNTEAFF. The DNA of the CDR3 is TGTGCTAGTGGTTTGGTACAGGTCAGGGGAGCCATGAACACTGAAGCTTTCTTT.

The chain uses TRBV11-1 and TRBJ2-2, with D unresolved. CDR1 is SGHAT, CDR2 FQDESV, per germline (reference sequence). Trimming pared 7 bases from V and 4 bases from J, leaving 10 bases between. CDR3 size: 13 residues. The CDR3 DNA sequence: TGTGCCAGCACCCGGTCGGTCACCGGGGAGCTGTTTTTT. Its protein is CASTRSVTGELFF. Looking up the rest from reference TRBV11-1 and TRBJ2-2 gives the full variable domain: EAEVAQSPRYKITEKSQAVAFWCDPISGHATLYWYRQILGQGPELLVQFQDESVVDDSQLPKDRFSAERLKGVDSTLKIQPAELGDSAMYLCASTRSVTGELFFGEGSRLTVL.

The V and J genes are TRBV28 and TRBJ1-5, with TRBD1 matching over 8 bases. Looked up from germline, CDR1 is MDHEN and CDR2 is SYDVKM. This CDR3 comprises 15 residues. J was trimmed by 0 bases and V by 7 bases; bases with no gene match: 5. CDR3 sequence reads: CASKPQGASNQPQHF. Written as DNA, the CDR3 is TGTGCCAGCAAACCTCAGGGGGCTAGCAATCAGCCCCAGCATTTT.

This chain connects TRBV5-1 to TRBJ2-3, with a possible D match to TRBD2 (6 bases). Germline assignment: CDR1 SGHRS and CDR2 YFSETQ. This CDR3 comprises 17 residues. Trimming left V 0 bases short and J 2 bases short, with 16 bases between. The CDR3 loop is CASSLASSGVPTDTQYF. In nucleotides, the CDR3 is TGCGCCAGCAGCTTGGCGTCGTCGGGAGTCCCCACAGATACGCAGTATTTT.

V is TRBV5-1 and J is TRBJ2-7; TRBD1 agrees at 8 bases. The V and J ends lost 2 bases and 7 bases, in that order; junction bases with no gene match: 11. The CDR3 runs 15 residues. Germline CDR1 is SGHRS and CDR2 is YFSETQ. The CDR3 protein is CASSFQGQDVGEQYF. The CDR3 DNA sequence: TGCGCCAGCAGCTTTCAGGGACAGGACGTGGGGGAGCAGTACTTC.

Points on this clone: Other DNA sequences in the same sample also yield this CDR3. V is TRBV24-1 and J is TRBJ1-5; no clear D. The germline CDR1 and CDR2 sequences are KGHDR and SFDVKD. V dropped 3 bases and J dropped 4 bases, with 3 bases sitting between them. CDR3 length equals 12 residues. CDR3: CATSDPNQPQHF. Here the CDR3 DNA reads TGTGCCACCAGTGATCCTAATCAGCCCCAGCATTTT.

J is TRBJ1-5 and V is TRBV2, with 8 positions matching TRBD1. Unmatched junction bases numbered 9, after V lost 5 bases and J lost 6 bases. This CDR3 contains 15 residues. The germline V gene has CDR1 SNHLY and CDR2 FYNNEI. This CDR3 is CASSSRGQGLQPQHF. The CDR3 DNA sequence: TGTGCCAGCAGTTCCAGAGGACAGGGACTTCAGCCCCAGCATTTT.

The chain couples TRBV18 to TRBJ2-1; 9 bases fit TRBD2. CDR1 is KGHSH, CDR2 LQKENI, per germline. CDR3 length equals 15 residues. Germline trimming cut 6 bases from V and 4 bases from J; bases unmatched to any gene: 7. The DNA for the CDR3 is TGTGCCAGCTCGGTGACTAGCGGCACTTACAATGAGCAGTTCTTC. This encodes CASSVTSGTYNEQFF.